These 25 T cell receptor beta chains share one sample of origin, sequenced in a study of cytomegalovirus exposure and HLA in healthy donors. Use of 60 Vbeta and 13 Jbeta primers characterized the PCR. Libraries were prepared by immunoSEQ multiplex PCR; TCRdb keeps only in-frame clonotypes and omits some of them. The sample has some 98,000 clones, around 76% seen once. Sequenced: PBMCs. The receptors originated from a human donor in good health.

In this sample, this clone turned up once. This chain connects TRBV6-6 to TRBJ2-4; TRBD1 agrees at 8 bases. After removal of 8 bases from V and 5 bases from J, the junction contained 5 bases not matched to a gene. The germline V gene has CDR1 MNHNY and CDR2 SVGAGI (reference sequence). The CDR3 loop spans 13 amino acids. CDR3 sequence: CASGQGAENIQYF. CDR3 sequence (DNA): TGTGCCAGCGGCCAGGGGGCGGAAAACATTCAGTACTTC.

The chain employs TRBV4-1 and TRBJ1-1, with D possibly matching TRBD1 (6 bases). The CDR3 sequence is 15 residues long. Trimming stripped 6 bases from V and 2 bases from J, with 16 bases between. Germline V gene lookup returns CDR1 MGHRA and CDR2 YSYEKL. The CDR3: CASRQDLGGNTEAFF. Here the CDR3 DNA reads TGCGCCAGCAGGCAGGATTTAGGGGGTAACACTGAAGCTTTCTTT.

This chain links TRBV5-5 with TRBJ2-7; D is unresolved. This CDR3 contains 12 residues. V was pared by 0 bases and J by 7 bases, with 8 bases between. CDR1 and CDR2 (germline): SGHKS, YYEKEE (reference sequence). The CDR3 nucleotides read TGTGCCAGCAGCTTGGCCCCCGGGGAGCAGTACTTC. Protein product: CASSLAPGEQYF.

The chain uses TRBV2 and TRBJ2-3, with 12 bases aligning to TRBD1. The CDR3 runs to 15 residues. CDR1 and CDR2 from the germline V gene are SNHLY and FYNNEI. The V and J ends lost 3 bases and 3 bases, in that order; junction bases with no gene match: 1. DNA for the CDR3: TGTGCCAGCAGTGAGGGACAGGGGGCTACAGATACGCAGTATTTT. Translated: CASSEGQGATDTQYF.

The CDR3, as DNA: TGTGCCAGCAGACAGTTATGGACAGCGAACACTGAAGCTTTCTTT. Translated, it gives CASRQLWTANTEAFF. This chain links TRBV2 with TRBJ1-1; the D gene is possibly TRBD1 (6 bases). Germline CDR1 and CDR2: SNHLY and FYNNEI. V was trimmed by 6 bases and J by 1 base, leaving 15 bases between them. This CDR3 is 15 amino acids long.

The chain joins TRBV6-1 to TRBJ1-1; D not certain. The CDR3 has 14 amino acids. CDR1 is MNHNS, CDR2 SASEGT, per germline. V was cut by 7 bases and J by 1 base, with 13 bases left in between. CDR3 nucleotides: TGTGCCAGCAAGGGTACCGGGAGGAACACTGAAGCTTTCTTT. Residues: CASKGTGRNTEAFF.

J is TRBJ2-4 and V is TRBV9, with 12 bases that match TRBD2. With V trimmed by 4 bases and J by 0 bases, 8 bases remained unmatched. The CDR3 length is 18 residues. The V gene's germline CDR1 is SGDLS and CDR2 YYNGEE. The CDR3 loop reads CASSRDPGLAGAKNIQYF. For the CDR3, the DNA is TGTGCCAGCAGCCGTGACCCGGGACTAGCGGGAGCCAAAAACATTCAGTACTTC. The full variable domain, completed using reference TRBV9 and TRBJ2-4, is DSGVTQTPKHLITATGQRVTLRCSPRSGDLSVYWYQQSLDQGLQFLIQYYNGEERAKGNILERFSAQQFPDLHSELNLSSLELGDSALYFCASSRDPGLAGAKNIQYFGAGTRLSVL.

This clone has just a few counts. The CDR3 spells CAIRDRANSPLHF. The CDR3 DNA follows: TGTGCCATCCGGGACAGGGCAAATTCACCCCTCCACTTT. The genes are TRBV6-5 and TRBJ1-6; TRBD1 matches 9 bases. Germline assignment: CDR1 MNHEY and CDR2 SVGAGI. With 10 bases clipped from V and 7 bases from J, the junction kept 5 bases outside the gene matches. This CDR3 spans 13 amino acids.

The chain employs TRBV4-1 and TRBJ2-5; weak D call: TRBD2 (7 bases). The CDR3 has 14 residues. The V end lost 4 bases, the J end lost 5 bases, and 14 bases lay between the germline ends. CDR1 MGHRA and CDR2 YSYEKL come from the germline V gene. The CDR3 loop is CASSLFRGGETQYF. The CDR3 bases are TGCGCCAGCAGCCTTTTCAGGGGAGGGGAGACCCAGTACTTC.

The gene calls are TRBV27 and TRBJ2-7, with 7 bases lining up with TRBD2. This CDR3 comprises 16 residues. Germline CDR1 MNHEY, CDR2 SMNVEV (reference sequence). The V and J ends lost 6 bases and 5 bases, in that order; junction bases with no gene match: 16. The CDR3 loop reads CASSSRGRIRGDEQYF. The DNA for the CDR3 is TGTGCCAGCAGCTCCAGAGGACGGATCCGGGGGGACGAGCAGTACTTC.

The rearrangement joins TRBV10-3 to TRBJ2-2, with D possibly TRBD1 on 5 matching bases. The V and J ends lost 6 bases and 5 bases respectively, with 16 bases between them. Germline V gene sequence: CDR1 ENHRY, CDR2 SYGVKD. The CDR3 loop spans 15 amino acids. In DNA form, the CDR3 reads TGTGCCATCAGCCACCAGGGTGCCAGAACCGGGGAGCTGTTTTTT. This gives the protein CAISHQGARTGELFF.

This clone was detected only a few times. The chain carries TRBV28 and TRBJ2-1; possibly TRBD2 for D (7 bases). This CDR3 has 15 residues. The V and J ends lost 6 bases and 1 base respectively, with 13 bases between them. From germline, CDR1 is MDHEN and CDR2 SYDVKM. The DNA of the CDR3 is TGTGCCAGCAGGGCCCGGGGGGCTTCCTACAATGAGCAGTTCTTC. Translation gives CASRARGASYNEQFF.

This sequence joins TRBV6-5 and TRBJ2-2; 14 bases align to TRBD2. CDR3 length: 15 residues. The germline CDR1 and CDR2 sequences are MNHEY and SVGAGI. V dropped 7 bases and J dropped 4; count of bases not matched to a gene: 2. The CDR3 reads CASKGTSGGTGELFF. CDR3 sequence (DNA): TGTGCCAGCAAAGGGACTAGCGGGGGCACCGGGGAGCTGTTTTTT.

J is TRBJ2-2 and V is TRBV5-1; D is perhaps TRBD2 (6 bases). CDR1 and CDR2 (germline): SGHRS, YFSETQ. The CDR3 spans 19 residues. The V end was cut by 6 bases, the J end by 0 bases, with 24 bases between. In nucleotides, the CDR3 is TGCGCCAGCAACCCTATGGGACTCCCCATACTAGCGAACACCGGGGAGCTGTTTTTT. This encodes CASNPMGLPILANTGELFF.

This clone occurred once. The CDR3 is CATSSWGGPYNEQFF. CDR3 in DNA: TGTGCCACCAGCAGTTGGGGGGGGCCCTACAATGAGCAGTTCTTC. This sequence joins TRBV15 and TRBJ2-1; possibly TRBD2 for D (7 bases). This CDR3 is 15 amino acids long. V was pared by 3 bases and J by 2 bases, with 11 bases between. Germline CDR1 and CDR2: LNHNV and YYDKDF (reference sequence).

V gene TRBV6-5 combines with J gene TRBJ2-1; 7 bases are shared with TRBD2. The CDR3 runs to 15 residues. Germline values: CDR1 MNHEY, CDR2 SVGAGI. The V and J ends lost 6 bases and 2 bases, in that order; junction bases with no gene match: 7. The CDR3 loop reads CASSSGTTTYNEQFF. The DNA for the CDR3 is TGTGCCAGCAGCTCCGGGACTACAACCTACAATGAGCAGTTCTTC.

This clone has only one observation. The chain uses TRBV12-5 and TRBJ1-6, with 7 bases matching TRBD1. J was trimmed by 5 bases and V by 3 bases; bases with no gene match: 4. The germline gives CDR1 LGHNT, CDR2 FRNRAP. The CDR3 contains 15 residues. For the CDR3, the DNA is TGTGCTAGTGGTTTCGGACAGGCACATAATTCACCCCTCCACTTT. Its translation is CASGFGQAHNSPLHF.

The genes are TRBV6-6 and TRBJ1-1; TRBD1 matches 9 bases. The trim removed 4 bases at V and 5 bases at J, leaving 8 bases unmatched. Looked up from germline, CDR1 is MNHNY and CDR2 is SVGAGI (reference sequence). The CDR3 is 15 amino acids. The CDR3, as DNA: TGTGCCAGCAGTTTCGGGACAGGGTGGGGTACTGAAGCTTTCTTT. It yields the protein CASSFGTGWGTEAFF.

This clone was recorded a few times. V gene TRBV21-1 combines with J gene TRBJ1-5; TRBD1 is the table's D call and was not checked against the DNA. TRBV21-1 is labeled a pseudogene. This CDR3 is 16 amino acids long. The CDR3 sequence is CASSTITGLINQPQHF. CDR3 sequence (DNA): TGTGCCAGCAGCACCATTACAGGGTTGATTAACCAGCCCCAGCATTTT.

Only a few counts were recorded for this clone. The gene calls are TRBV7-9 and TRBJ1-6; 7 bases match TRBD1. CDR1 and CDR2 from the germline V gene are SEHNR and FQNEAQ (reference sequence). Trimming took 5 bases from V and 9 from J; bases not matched to a gene: 7. This CDR3 spans 14 amino acids. The CDR3 loop is CASSRSDRVSPLHF. The CDR3 DNA reads as TGTGCCAGCAGCCGATCAGACAGGGTTTCACCCCTCCACTTT.

The chain couples TRBV11-2 to TRBJ2-3; unclear D gene. This CDR3 has 16 residues. Germline V gene lookup returns CDR1 SGHAT and CDR2 FQNNGV. Trimming pared 4 bases from V and 0 bases from J, leaving 14 bases between. The DNA for the CDR3 is TGTGCCAGCAGCTCCCCCGTATTGGCTAGCACAGATACGCAGTATTTT. It specifies CASSSPVLASTDTQYF.

V gene TRBV30 combines with J gene TRBJ1-1; TRBD1 matches 8 bases. From germline, CDR1 is GTSNPN and CDR2 SVGIG (reference sequence). This CDR3 has 15 residues. Trimming cost V 0 bases and J 2 bases; bases outside gene matches: 5. The CDR3 coding sequence is TGTGCCTGGAGTGTACTGACAGGGGTAAACACTGAAGCTTTCTTT. Its protein is CAWSVLTGVNTEAFF.

This chain links TRBV4-1 with TRBJ2-4; 7 positions match TRBD1. CDR1 is MGHRA and CDR2 is YSYEKL in the germline V gene. Trimming took 3 bases from V and 6 from J; bases not matched to a gene: 8. The CDR3 has 15 amino acids. The CDR3 region has the DNA TGCGCCAGCAGCCAGACAGGGAACGCGAGAAACATTCAGTACTTC. This gives the protein CASSQTGNARNIQYF.

This chain connects TRBV18 to TRBJ1-4; unclear D gene. This CDR3 spans 13 amino acids. Germline V gene lookup returns CDR1 KGHSH and CDR2 LQKENI. Trimming pared 5 bases from V and 8 bases from J, leaving 12 bases between. The CDR3 DNA follows: TGTGCCAGCTCAGCCCGAGGTTTCGAAAAACTGTTTTTT. Translation gives CASSARGFEKLFF.

The rearrangement links TRBV5-6 to TRBJ1-2; D is ambiguous. Between the trimmed V and J ends, which lost 1 base and 6 bases, there was a span of 19 bases. CDR3 length equals 16 residues. Per germline, CDR1 SGHDT and CDR2 YYEEEE. The DNA of the CDR3 is TGTGCCAGCAGCTTGCGAAGAGGGAACAGCTACGATGGCTACACCTTC. Encoded protein: CASSLRRGNSYDGYTF.